The 17 T cell receptor beta chains given below trace back to one sample, sequenced in a study of neoadjuvant anti-PD-1 for oral cavity cancer. TCRdb's copy holds only in-frame clones and misses some; the assay was immunoSEQ multiplex PCR. The sample includes approximately 37,000 clones, approximately 87% seen only once; the top ten take approximately 3.7%. The specimen was PBMCs, collected before nivolumab (anti-PD-1) treatment. These receptors were taken from a person between 40 and 85 years old with oral cavity squamous cell carcinoma.

The V call is TRBV6-6, the J call TRBJ1-1; tentative D call: TRBD1 (6 bases). V was cut by 1 base and J by 1 base, with 7 bases left in between. There are 14 residues in the CDR3. In germline, CDR1 is MNHNY, CDR2 SVGAGI (reference sequence). The CDR3 DNA is TGTGCCAGCAGTTACTTGGACAGGAACACTGAAGCTTTCTTT. Translated: CASSYLDRNTEAFF.

DNA for the CDR3: TGCGCCAGCAGCCGCGAGTGGGGGAATGAGCAGTTCTTC. Encoded protein: CASSREWGNEQFF. This chain uses TRBV5-1 with TRBJ2-1; the D gene could be TRBD1 or TRBD2 (5 bases each). The CDR3 covers 13 residues. The V end lost 4 bases, the J end lost 7 bases, and 12 bases lay between the germline ends. Germline CDR1 SGHRS, CDR2 YFSETQ.

The rearrangement uses TRBV10-1 and TRBJ2-2, with 8 bases aligning to TRBD2. The J segment lost 6 bases and the V segment lost 0 bases, leaving 3 bases of the junction unmatched. This CDR3 region has 15 residues. Germline V gene sequence: CDR1 WNHNN, CDR2 SYGVQD (reference sequence). This chain's CDR3 is CASSESRGGPGELFF. CDR3 bases: TGCGCCAGCAGTGAGTCTCGGGGGGGCCCCGGGGAGCTGTTTTTT.

The V and J genes are TRBV13 and TRBJ2-3; TRBD1 matches at 9 bases. The length of the CDR3 is 15 residues. Germline V CDR1 and CDR2: PRHDT, FYEKMQ (reference sequence). The V gene end was trimmed by 5 bases and the J gene end by 6 bases; junction bases not matched to a gene: 9. CDR3 residues: CASSARPDRGDTQYF. The CDR3 DNA is TGTGCCAGCAGCGCGCGCCCGGACAGGGGTGATACGCAGTATTTT. Together with reference TRBV13 and TRBJ2-3, the CDR3 gives the full variable domain: AAGVIQSPRHLIKEKRETATLKCYPIPRHDTVYWYQQGPGQDPQFLISFYEKMQSDKGSIPDRFSAQQFSDYHSELNMSSLELGDSALYFCASSARPDRGDTQYFGPGTRLTVL.

J is TRBJ1-5 and V is TRBV28; 9 bases are a match to TRBD1. The CDR3 runs to 15 residues. The junction had 5 bases not matched to a gene; V was cut back by 3 bases and J by 5 bases. Germline CDR1 MDHEN, CDR2 SYDVKM. The CDR3 region is CASSFPGQGYQPQHF. DNA of the CDR3: TGTGCCAGCAGTTTCCCGGGACAGGGCTATCAGCCCCAGCATTTT.

V is TRBV12-5 and J is TRBJ2-1; maybe TRBD1 (5 bases). V was trimmed by 0 bases and J by 5 bases, leaving 14 bases between them. The CDR3 runs 16 residues. Looked up from germline, CDR1 is LGHNT and CDR2 is FRNRAP. The DNA for the CDR3 is TGTGCTAGTGGTTTGGTAACCCGGACATACGACAATGAGCAGTTCTTC. This translates into CASGLVTRTYDNEQFF.

In DNA, the CDR3 is TGCGCCAGCTCTCGGGAGACAGGGAGATCCTACGAGCAGTACTTC. Protein product: CASSRETGRSYEQYF. The chain links TRBV10-2 to TRBJ2-7, with a tentative D call TRBD1 (7 bases). Germline-derived CDR1 and CDR2 are WSHSY and SAAADI. Trimming removed 8 bases at V and 1 base at J, with 18 bases between. The CDR3 sequence is 15 residues long.

This chain uses TRBV4-1 with TRBJ1-2; the D is unclear. This CDR3 is 14 amino acids long. Germline assignment: CDR1 MGHRA and CDR2 YSYEKL. V gave up 1 base and J gave up 4 bases, with 10 bases separating them. The CDR3 DNA sequence: TGCGCCAGCAGCCAAGCCTCGGGGATCTATGGCTACACCTTC. The encoded protein is CASSQASGIYGYTF.

The chain uses TRBV5-1 and TRBJ1-1, with D perhaps matching TRBD1 (6 bases). The CDR3 sequence is 16 residues long. Germline CDR1 is SGHRS and CDR2 is YFSETQ. Trimming took off 2 bases at V and 2 bases at J, with 16 bases between the two ends. CDR3 nucleotides: TGCGCCAGCAGCTTAACAGGGTACTTTCCCAACACTGAAGCTTTCTTT. It yields the protein CASSLTGYFPNTEAFF.

This clone was detected a few times. The rearrangement joins TRBV7-2 to TRBJ2-1; no clear D. V was cut by 1 base and J by 6 bases, with 7 bases left in between. This CDR3 comprises 13 residues. The germline V gene has CDR1 SGHTA and CDR2 FQGNSA. The CDR3 bases are TGTGCCAGCAGCTTAGATTTCCCCAATGAGCAGTTCTTC. Its protein product is CASSLDFPNEQFF.

The genes are TRBV29-1 and TRBJ2-3; 14 bases are shared with TRBD2. Per germline, CDR1 SQVTM and CDR2 ANQGSEA. V lost 3 bases to trimming and J lost 2 bases; unmatched junction nucleotides: 1. The CDR3 has 15 amino acids. The CDR3 loop is CSVEGLAGVTDTQYF. Written as DNA, the CDR3 is TGCAGCGTTGAGGGACTAGCGGGGGTCACAGATACGCAGTATTTT.

The chain has TRBV6-5 and TRBJ1-2; 7 bases are a match to TRBD1. The CDR3 loop spans 13 amino acids. CDR1 is MNHEY, CDR2 SVGAGI, per germline. The V segment lost 2 bases and the J segment 5 bases; nucleotides outside the gene matches: 2. CDR3 amino acids: CASSYEGAYGYTF. In DNA, the CDR3 is TGTGCCAGCAGTTACGAGGGGGCGTATGGCTACACCTTC.

The chain combines TRBV9 with TRBJ2-5; TRBD1 agrees at 8 bases. Germline assignment: CDR1 SGDLS and CDR2 YYNGEE. The CDR3 spans 15 residues. The V segment lost 0 bases and the J segment 5 bases; nucleotides outside the gene matches: 6. CDR3: CASSVGQGARETQYF. Written as DNA, the CDR3 is TGTGCCAGCAGCGTAGGGCAGGGGGCTAGGGAGACCCAGTACTTC.

This chain uses TRBV5-6 with TRBJ2-7; D remains unclear. V shed 0 bases and J shed 2 bases, with 9 bases lying between them. CDR3 length: 14 residues. Germline V gene lookup returns CDR1 SGHDT and CDR2 YYEEEE. CDR3 residues: CASSLASFAYEQYF. The CDR3 nucleotides read TGTGCCAGCAGCTTGGCCTCGTTCGCCTACGAGCAGTACTTC.

This clone was detected only once. V is TRBV6-5 and J is TRBJ1-2; unclear D gene. The CDR3 length is 13 residues. The ends were cut back, 0 bases at V and 4 bases at J, with 6 bases in the middle. Germline values: CDR1 MNHEY, CDR2 SVGAGI. As DNA, the CDR3 is TGTGCCAGCAGTTACTCGAGGAGCTATGGCTACACCTTC. Protein product: CASSYSRSYGYTF.

The J gene is TRBJ1-2, the V gene TRBV19, with D tentatively TRBD1 (6 bases). The V gene's germline CDR1 is LNHDA and CDR2 SQIVND (reference sequence). The CDR3 extends over 15 amino acids. With 6 bases removed from V and 5 bases from J, the gap between germline ends came to 19 bases. The CDR3 DNA reads as TGTGCCAGTAGGGACCTCGTGGGGGGCGGATATGGCTACACCTTC. Translation gives CASRDLVGGGYGYTF.

This clone was found once. V usage is TRBV5-4 and J usage is TRBJ2-2, with TRBD2 as a possible D gene (5 bases). V lost 2 bases, J lost 3 bases, and 8 bases lay in between. Germline V gene sequence: CDR1 SGHNT, CDR2 YYREEE (reference sequence). The CDR3 runs 14 residues. The CDR3 spells CASSLSRDTGELFF. The CDR3 DNA follows: TGTGCCAGCAGCTTATCGAGGGACACCGGGGAGCTGTTTTTT. The variable domain in full, completed from reference TRBV5-4 and TRBJ2-2, reads ETGVTQSPTHLIKTRGQQVTLRCSSQSGHNTVSWYQQALGQGPQFIFQYYREEENGRGNFPPRFSGLQFPNYSSELNVNALELDDSALYLCASSLSRDTGELFFGEGSRLTVL.